The 26 T cell receptor beta chains in this list originate from one sample, sequenced in a study of response to subunit inactivated influenza vaccine. In TCRdb, the RT-PCR reads were re-called with MiXCR into one record per CDR3 protein. This sample yields just over 300,000 distinct CDR3 sequences, of which 20% to 25% are seen a single time; roughly 10% belongs to the top ten. Here the sequenced sample was PBMCs from blood, taken roughly 20 months after vaccination. The receptor set was obtained from a man in his fifties or sixties who received an inactivated influenza vaccine.

The chain is built from TRBV5-1 and TRBJ1-4; D remains unclear. The CDR3 extends over 15 amino acids. CDR1 SGHRS and CDR2 YFSETQ come from the germline V gene. V lost 5 bases and J 8 bases, leaving 19 bases between the germline ends. As DNA, the CDR3 is TGCGCCAGCAGAAATTCAACATTCTCTGGGGAAAAACTGTTTTTT. It yields the protein CASRNSTFSGEKLFF.

The rearrangement uses TRBV29-1 and TRBJ2-1; D is uncertain. V shed 0 bases and J shed 7 bases, with 16 bases lying between them. The CDR3 has 15 amino acids. The germline V gene has CDR1 SQVTM and CDR2 ANQGSEA. The CDR3 here is CSVEDFYSNTNEQFF. The CDR3 DNA reads TGCAGCGTTGAAGATTTTTACAGTAATACGAATGAGCAGTTCTTC.

The rearrangement uses TRBV9 and TRBJ2-7; D gene unclear. This CDR3 spans 12 amino acids. Trimming shortened V by 6 bases and J by 10 bases, and 17 bases separated the two germline ends. Per germline, CDR1 SGDLS and CDR2 YYNGEE. The chain's CDR3 is CASTLAPDFQYF. The CDR3 DNA reads as TGTGCCAGCACCCTTGCCCCCGACTTTCAGTACTTC.

This clonotype was detected ten times or more. The chain carries TRBV12-3 or TRBV12-4 and TRBJ2-1; TRBD2 aligns across 16 bases. V lost 7 bases to trimming and J lost 2 bases; unmatched junction nucleotides: 11. There are 19 residues in the CDR3. The CDR3 bases are TGTGCCAGCATTCACGGGACTAGCGGGAGGGCCCAAGCCTACAATGAGCAGTTCTTC. As protein: CASIHGTSGRAQAYNEQFF.

About this clonotype itself: No conserved phenylalanine or tryptophan ends this CDR3, so it is likely a read error. The J gene is TRBJ1-2, the V gene TRBV18; D not certain. V shed 2 bases and J shed 2 bases, with 12 bases lying between them. Germline lookup yields CDR1 KGHSH and CDR2 LQKENI. The CDR3 loop spans 15 amino acids. In DNA form, the CDR3 reads TGTGCCAGCTCACCAGCCCAGGCGGGGAACTATGGCTACACCTGC. This codes for CASSPAQAGNYGYTC.

This clonotype has more than one count but fewer than ten. V gene TRBV20-1 combines with J gene TRBJ2-1, with no clear D. This CDR3 spans 10 amino acids. The V end was cut by 6 bases, the J end by 13 bases, with 13 bases between. Germline V gene sequence: CDR1 DFQATT, CDR2 SNEGSKA (reference sequence). The CDR3, as DNA: TGCAGTGCCCAGACCGCTCCTCAGTTCTTC. This translates into CSAQTAPQFF.

In DNA, the CDR3 is TGCAGTGTCGTCCGACCAGCCTGGGTGAACACTGAAGCTTTCTTT. Translating gives CSVVRPAWVNTEAFF. The chain uses TRBV20-1 and TRBJ1-1; no definite D call. The CDR3 consists of 15 residues. Per germline, CDR1 DFQATT and CDR2 SNEGSKA (reference sequence). V was shortened by 7 bases and J by 0 bases, with 18 bases between the two germline ends.

Only a few counts were recorded for this clonotype. This sequence joins TRBV28 and TRBJ2-5; 9 bases line up with TRBD2. The V and J ends lost 8 bases and 5 bases, in that order; junction bases with no gene match: 18. Germline loops: CDR1 MDHEN, CDR2 SYDVKM. The CDR3 contains 17 residues. CDR3 bases: TGTGCCAGCTCGCAGGGAGATAGCGGGAGACTCCGGGAGACCCAGTACTTC. As protein: CASSQGDSGRLRETQYF.

Points on this clonotype: A much larger clone sits a single nucleotide away, making a read error possible. The chain employs TRBV6-5 and TRBJ2-3; D uncertain. There are 17 residues in the CDR3. Germline V gene sequence: CDR1 MNHEY, CDR2 SVGAGI. The CDR3 loop reads CASSYDRAGTDTDRQYF. The DNA of the CDR3 is TGTGCCAGCAGTTACGATCGGGCAGGAACCGACACAGATAGGCAGTATTTT.

This clonotype occurred a few times. The J gene is TRBJ1-5, the V gene TRBV6-2 or TRBV6-3; 10 bases fit TRBD1. Germline-derived CDR1 and CDR2 are MNHEY and SVGEGT. The CDR3 has 16 amino acids. V trimming: 6 bases; J trimming: 9 bases; junction bases outside the gene matches: 14. The CDR3 sequence: CASSRTTGGHRRPQHF. As DNA, the CDR3 is TGTGCCAGCAGCCGAACGACAGGGGGCCACCGACGGCCCCAGCATTTT.

V is TRBV12-3 or TRBV12-4 and J is TRBJ1-1, with 9 positions matching TRBD1. The CDR3 loop spans 15 amino acids. The J segment lost 4 bases and the V segment lost 5 bases, leaving 8 bases of the junction unmatched. In nucleotides, the CDR3 is TGTGCCAGCAGTGGAACAGGGGGCCGAGGCACTGAAGCTTTCTTT. It translates to CASSGTGGRGTEAFF.

The table lists this clonotype with a few counts. The rearrangement uses TRBV4-3 and TRBJ1-3; D not certain. The length of the CDR3 is 15 residues. The V gene's germline CDR1 is LGHNA and CDR2 YSLEER. V gave up 0 bases and J gave up 4 bases, with 10 bases separating them. The CDR3 reads CASSQDPTVGNTIYF. CDR3 DNA sequence: TGCGCCAGCAGCCAAGACCCCACTGTGGGAAACACCATATATTTT.

The V call is TRBV28, the J call TRBJ2-3, with 8 nucleotides matching TRBD1. The CDR3 covers 16 residues. V lost 7 bases, J lost 3 bases, and 12 bases stayed unmatched. The germline V gene encodes CDR1 MDHEN and CDR2 SYDVKM. The DNA for the CDR3 is TGTGCCAGCAATTCCAAAACACAGGGGGGAACAGATACGCAGTATTTT. As protein: CASNSKTQGGTDTQYF.

This clonotype was detected a few times. The V gene is TRBV28, the J gene TRBJ2-2; 8 bases match TRBD2. CDR1 and CDR2 (germline): MDHEN, SYDVKM. This CDR3 contains 17 residues. The V segment lost 3 bases and the J segment 2 bases; nucleotides outside the gene matches: 8. The CDR3 DNA is TGTGCCAGCAGTTTCACGTTAGCGGGGCTAAACACCGGGGAGCTGTTTTTT. It codes for CASSFTLAGLNTGELFF.

The V gene is TRBV20-1, the J gene TRBJ2-3; D gene ambiguous. CDR1 is DFQATT and CDR2 is SNEGSKA in the germline V gene (reference sequence). The CDR3 length is 14 residues. V was clipped by 6 bases and J by 1 base, with 14 bases between them. The CDR3 DNA sequence: TGCAGTGCCCGCTCGATCGTCGGCACAGATACGCAGTATTTT. Amino acids: CSARSIVGTDTQYF.

V gene TRBV12-3 or TRBV12-4 combines with J gene TRBJ1-6; TRBD1 agrees at 8 bases. The CDR3 has 14 residues. The trim removed 3 bases at V and 13 bases at J, leaving 8 bases unmatched. In DNA form, the CDR3 reads TGTGCCAGCAGTTTGGGACAGGCCTCCCTGCCCCTCCACTTT. Its protein is CASSLGQASLPLHF.

The V and J genes are TRBV13 and TRBJ1-1; 9 bases are a match to TRBD1. The length of the CDR3 is 22 residues. Germline V lookup: CDR1 PRHDT, CDR2 FYEKMQ (reference sequence). Germline trimming cut 8 bases from V and 1 base from J; bases unmatched to any gene: 29. CDR3 sequence (DNA): TGTGCCAGCTGCTGCGGTGATGGGGACAGGGTCCGGGAACGGGCCCAGAACACTGAAGCTTTCTTT. It encodes CASCCGDGDRVRERAQNTEAFF.

V is TRBV9 and J is TRBJ1-1, with a weak D call TRBD1 (5 bases). Trimming took 3 bases from V and 6 from J, leaving 15 bases between them. Looked up from germline, CDR1 is SGDLS and CDR2 is YYNGEE. The CDR3 covers 14 residues. The CDR3 coding sequence is TGTGCCAGCAGCGGGGGGGGGAGGAGCGCTGAAGCTTTCTTT. It codes for CASSGGGRSAEAFF.

In this sample, this clonotype turned up a few times. V is TRBV11-3 and J is TRBJ2-6; D unresolved. Germline CDR1 and CDR2: SGHNT and YENEEA. The CDR3 consists of 11 residues. Trimming removed 1 base from V and 12 bases from J, with 4 bases in between. The CDR3 loop reads CASSLGGVLTF. DNA of the CDR3: TGTGCCAGCAGCTTAGGGGGCGTCCTGACTTTC.

The chain recombines TRBV20-1 with TRBJ2-7, with 9 bases lining up with TRBD1. CDR1 is DFQATT and CDR2 is SNEGSKA in the germline V gene (reference sequence). Trimming removed 0 bases from V and 3 bases from J; junction bases left unmatched: 6. CDR3 length: 15 residues. CDR3 amino acids: CSARDVRQGVYEQYF. In DNA, the CDR3 is TGCAGTGCTAGAGATGTAAGACAGGGGGTCTACGAGCAGTACTTC.

This clonotype was detected a few times. The genes are TRBV20-1 and TRBJ1-2, with TRBD1 matching 7 bases. The CDR3 is 12 residues long. Germline CDR1 reads DFQATT; CDR2 reads SNEGSKA (reference sequence). V lost 1 base to trimming and J lost 4 bases; unmatched junction nucleotides: 0. The CDR3 protein is CSARGTGYGYTF. The CDR3 DNA follows: TGCAGTGCTAGAGGGACAGGCTATGGCTACACCTTC.

This clonotype came up a few times. The V call is TRBV28, the J call TRBJ1-6, with TRBD1 matching 9 bases. V shed 8 bases, J shed 9 bases, and the junction held 8 bases outside the gene matches. Germline V lookup: CDR1 MDHEN, CDR2 SYDVKM. This CDR3 spans 14 amino acids. CDR3 region: CASGPGTGFSPLHF. The CDR3 coding sequence is TGTGCCAGCGGACCCGGGACAGGGTTTTCACCCCTCCACTTT.

This clonotype has a count of ten or more. The chain recombines TRBV7-9 with TRBJ1-2; D is unclear. Germline V gene sequence: CDR1 SEHNR, CDR2 FQNEAQ (reference sequence). Trimming took 4 bases from V and 2 from J, leaving 5 bases between them. CDR3 length equals 12 residues. In DNA, the CDR3 is TGTGCCAGCAGCTACGGCAACTATGGCTACACCTTC. This gives the protein CASSYGNYGYTF.

This clonotype was detected a few times. The chain couples TRBV4-2 to TRBJ1-2; D remains unclear. The CDR3 totals 15 residues. CDR1 and CDR2 from the germline V gene are LGHNA and YNFKEQ. V was cut by 2 bases and J by 5 bases, with 15 bases left in between. CDR3 sequence reads: CASSQPSGVPYGYTF. CDR3 coding DNA: TGTGCCAGCAGCCAACCGTCCGGGGTACCGTATGGCTACACCTTC.

This clonotype has at least ten counts. The rearrangement links TRBV7-2 to TRBJ1-1, with 8 bases aligning to TRBD1. CDR1 and CDR2 from the germline V gene are SGHTA and FQGNSA. After removal of 5 bases from V and 1 base from J, the junction contained 6 bases not matched to a gene. The CDR3 runs to 15 residues. The CDR3 DNA is TGTGCCAGCAGCGCCCGGGACAGGACGAACACTGAAGCTTTCTTT. The encoded protein is CASSARDRTNTEAFF. The whole variable domain, remainder taken from reference TRBV7-2 and TRBJ1-1, is GAGVSQSPSNKVTEKGKDVELRCDPISGHTALYWYRQSLGQGLEFLIYFQGNSAPDKSGLPSDRFSAERTGGSVSTLTIQRTQQEDSAVYLCASSARDRTNTEAFFGQGTRLTVV.

This chain uses TRBV30 with TRBJ1-1, with 7 bases identical to TRBD1. Germline values: CDR1 GTSNPN, CDR2 SVGIG (reference sequence). V lost 3 bases and J lost 8; bases outside the gene matches: 9. The CDR3 is made up of 13 amino acids. The CDR3 coding sequence is TGTGCCTGGAGCGTCAAGGGGGCCCCAGAAGCTTTCTTT. Translating it yields CAWSVKGAPEAFF.